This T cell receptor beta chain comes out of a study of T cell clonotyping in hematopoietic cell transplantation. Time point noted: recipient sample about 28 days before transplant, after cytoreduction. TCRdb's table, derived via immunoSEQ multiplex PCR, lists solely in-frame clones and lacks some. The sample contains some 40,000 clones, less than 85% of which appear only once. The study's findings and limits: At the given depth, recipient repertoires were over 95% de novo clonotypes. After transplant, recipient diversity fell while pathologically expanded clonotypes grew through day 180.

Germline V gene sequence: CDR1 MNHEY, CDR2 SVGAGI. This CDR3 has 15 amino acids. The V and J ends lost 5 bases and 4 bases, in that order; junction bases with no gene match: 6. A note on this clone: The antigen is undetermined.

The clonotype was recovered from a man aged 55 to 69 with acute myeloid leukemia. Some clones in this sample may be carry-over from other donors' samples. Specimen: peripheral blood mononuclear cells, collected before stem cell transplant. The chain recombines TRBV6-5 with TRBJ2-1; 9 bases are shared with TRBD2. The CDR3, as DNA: TGTGCCAGCAGTCTTACTAGCGGGCATTACAATGAGCAGTTCTTC. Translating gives CASSLTSGHYNEQFF.